The rows below give T cell receptor beta chains drawn from one sample of a study of shared clonotypes between healthy human individuals. Measured with immunoSEQ multiplex PCR; TCRdb has only the in-frame clones, and not every one. Of 2 million or so clones in the sample, less than 95% were seen once. Sequencing was performed on naive CD8+ T cells sorted from blood. The receptors were gathered from a man aged 18 to 30 in good health. CDR3s include the opening cysteine and the closing phenylalanine or tryptophan. A D gene is named only where the DNA matches it firmly. A row's size may be missing; if present it is once, few, many or a size class.

clone_size d_call j_call v_call cdr3_aa cdr3_nt
- TRBD2 TRBJ2-3 TRBV4-1 CASSPTSGPWQYF TGCGCCAGCAGCCCAACTAGCGGCCCCTGGCAGTATTTT
- - TRBJ2-7 TRBV25-1 CASMAYLTYEQYF TGTGCCAGCATGGCTTACCTGACCTACGAGCAGTACTTC
- - TRBJ1-2 TRBV29-1 CSVETGQPKDGYTF TGCAGCGTTGAAACCGGGCAGCCCAAAGATGGCTACACCTTC
- TRBD1 TRBJ2-7 TRBV6-6 CASVDPGRGYEQYF TGTGCCAGCGTTGATCCGGGCAGGGGGTACGAGCAGTACTTC
- - TRBJ2-7 TRBV2 CASSEGISYEQYF TGTGCCAGCAGTGAAGGGATTTCCTACGAGCAGTACTTC
few TRBD1 TRBJ1-1 TRBV30 CAWSVEGGGHTEAFF TGTGCCTGGAGTGTAGAAGGGGGCGGTCACACTGAAGCTTTCTTT
- - TRBJ2-1 TRBV15 CATSLDRNTYNEQFF TGTGCCACCAGCCTGGACAGAAATACCTACAATGAGCAGTTCTTC
- TRBD1 TRBJ1-4 TRBV11-2 CASSLTGQLNEKLFF TGTGCCAGCAGCTTAACGGGACAGCTCAATGAAAAACTGTTTTTT
- - TRBJ2-1 TRBV20-1 CSALENEQFF TGCAGTGCCCTAGAGAATGAGCAGTTCTTC
- TRBD1 TRBJ2-7 TRBV4-3 CASSLGQGASYEQYF TGCGCCAGCAGCCTGGGACAGGGGGCCTCCTACGAGCAGTACTTC
- - TRBJ2-7 TRBV4-1 CASSQGQGLVHEQYF TGCGCCAGCAGCCAAGGGCAGGGGTTGGTCCACGAGCAGTACTTC
once - TRBJ2-7 TRBV7-8 CASSLSPGGGYEQYF TGTGCCAGCAGCTTATCCCCCGGAGGCGGGTACGAGCAGTACTTC